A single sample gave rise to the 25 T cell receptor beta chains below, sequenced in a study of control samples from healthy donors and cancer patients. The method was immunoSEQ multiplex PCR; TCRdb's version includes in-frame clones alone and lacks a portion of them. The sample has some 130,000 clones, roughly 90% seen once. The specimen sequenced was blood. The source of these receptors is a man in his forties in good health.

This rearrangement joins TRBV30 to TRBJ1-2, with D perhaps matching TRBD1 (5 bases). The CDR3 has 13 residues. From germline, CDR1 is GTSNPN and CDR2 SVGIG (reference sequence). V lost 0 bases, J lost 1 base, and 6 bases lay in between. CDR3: CAWSVQVNYGYTF. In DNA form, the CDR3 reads TGTGCCTGGAGTGTACAGGTTAACTATGGCTACACCTTC.

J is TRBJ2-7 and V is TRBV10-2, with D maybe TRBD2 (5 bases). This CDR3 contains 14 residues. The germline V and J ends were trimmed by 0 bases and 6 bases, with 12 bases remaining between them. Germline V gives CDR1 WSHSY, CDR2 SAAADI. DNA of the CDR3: TGCGCCAGCAGTGAGTCCTTAAAGGAGGTCGAGCAGTACTTC. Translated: CASSESLKEVEQYF.

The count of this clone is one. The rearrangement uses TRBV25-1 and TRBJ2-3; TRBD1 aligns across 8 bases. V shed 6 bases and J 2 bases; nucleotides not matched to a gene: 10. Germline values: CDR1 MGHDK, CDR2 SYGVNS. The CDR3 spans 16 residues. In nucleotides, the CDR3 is TGTGCCAGCAGCCCGGCCCGGGACAGGAACACAGATACGCAGTATTTT. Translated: CASSPARDRNTDTQYF.

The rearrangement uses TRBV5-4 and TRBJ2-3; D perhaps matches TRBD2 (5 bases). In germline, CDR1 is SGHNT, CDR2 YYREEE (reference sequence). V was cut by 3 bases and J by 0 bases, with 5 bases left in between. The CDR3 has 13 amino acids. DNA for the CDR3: TGTGCCAGCAGCTGGACTAGCACAGATACGCAGTATTTT. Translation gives CASSWTSTDTQYF. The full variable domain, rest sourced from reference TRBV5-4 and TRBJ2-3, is ETGVTQSPTHLIKTRGQQVTLRCSSQSGHNTVSWYQQALGQGPQFIFQYYREEENGRGNFPPRFSGLQFPNYSSELNVNALELDDSALYLCASSWTSTDTQYFGPGTRLTVL.

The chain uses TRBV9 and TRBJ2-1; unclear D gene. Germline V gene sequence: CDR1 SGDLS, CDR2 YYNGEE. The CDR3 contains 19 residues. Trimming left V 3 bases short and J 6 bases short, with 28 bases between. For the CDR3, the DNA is TGTGCCAGCAGCGCCGAGCCCTACCGCCAAGGGCTATCGGGCAATGAGCAGTTCTTC. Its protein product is CASSAEPYRQGLSGNEQFF.

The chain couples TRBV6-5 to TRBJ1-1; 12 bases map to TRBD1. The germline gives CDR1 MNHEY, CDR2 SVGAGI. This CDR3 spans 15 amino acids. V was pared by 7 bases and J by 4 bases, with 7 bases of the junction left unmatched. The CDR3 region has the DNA TGTGCCAGCATCACCCCGGGACAGGGGGCCACTGAAGCTTTCTTT. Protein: CASITPGQGATEAFF.

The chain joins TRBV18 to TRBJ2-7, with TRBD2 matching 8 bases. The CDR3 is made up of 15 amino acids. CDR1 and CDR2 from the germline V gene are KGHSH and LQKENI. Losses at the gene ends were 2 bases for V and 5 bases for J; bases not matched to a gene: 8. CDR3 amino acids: CASSPVERGSHEQYF. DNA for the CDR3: TGTGCCAGCTCACCAGTCGAGCGGGGGTCTCACGAGCAGTACTTC.

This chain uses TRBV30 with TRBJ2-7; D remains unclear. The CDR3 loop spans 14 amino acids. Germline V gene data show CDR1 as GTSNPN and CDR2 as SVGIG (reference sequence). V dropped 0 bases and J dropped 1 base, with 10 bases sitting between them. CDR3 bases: TGTGCCTGGAGTGTACGGACCCTATCCTACGAGCAGTACTTC. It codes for CAWSVRTLSYEQYF.

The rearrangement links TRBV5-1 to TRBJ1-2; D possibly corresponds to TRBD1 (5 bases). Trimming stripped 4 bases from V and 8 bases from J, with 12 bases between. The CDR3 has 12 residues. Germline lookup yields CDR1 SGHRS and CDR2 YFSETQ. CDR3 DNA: TGCGCCAGCAGCGCGGAGGGGCTCGGCTACACCTTC. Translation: CASSAEGLGYTF.

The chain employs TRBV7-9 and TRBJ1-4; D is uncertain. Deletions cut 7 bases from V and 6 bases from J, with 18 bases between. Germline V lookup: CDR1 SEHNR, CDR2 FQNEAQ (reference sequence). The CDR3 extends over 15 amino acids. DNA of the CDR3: TGTGCCAGCACCGCCGGACTGGCTTACGATGAAAAACTGTTTTTT. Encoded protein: CASTAGLAYDEKLFF.

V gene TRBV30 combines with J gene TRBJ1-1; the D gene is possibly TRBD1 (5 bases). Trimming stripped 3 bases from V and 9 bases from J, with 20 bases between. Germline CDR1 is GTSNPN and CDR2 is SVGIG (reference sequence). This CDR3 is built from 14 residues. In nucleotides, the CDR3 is TGTGCCTGGAGCGCAAGTGCTCCGGCGGGGCAAGCTTTCTTT. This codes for CAWSASAPAGQAFF. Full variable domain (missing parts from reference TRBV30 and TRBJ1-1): SQTIHQWPATLVQPVGSPLSLECTVEGTSNPNLYWYRQAAGRGLQLLFYSVGIGQISSEVPQNLSASRPQDRQFILSSKKLLLSDSGFYLCAWSASAPAGQAFFGQGTRLTVV.

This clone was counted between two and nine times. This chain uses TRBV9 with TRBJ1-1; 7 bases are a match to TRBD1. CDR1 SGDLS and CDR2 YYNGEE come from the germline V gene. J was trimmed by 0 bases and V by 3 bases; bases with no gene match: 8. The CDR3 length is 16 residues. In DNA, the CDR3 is TGTGCCAGCAGCGCACGGGACAGCTTCATGAACACTGAAGCTTTCTTT. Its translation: CASSARDSFMNTEAFF.

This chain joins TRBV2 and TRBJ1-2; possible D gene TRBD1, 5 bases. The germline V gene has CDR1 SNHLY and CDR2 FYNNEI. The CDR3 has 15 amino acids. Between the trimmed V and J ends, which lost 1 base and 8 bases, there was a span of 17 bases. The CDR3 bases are TGTGCCAGCAGTGAAGTCGGCCCCCAGGGCTTCGGCTACACCTTC. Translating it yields CASSEVGPQGFGYTF.

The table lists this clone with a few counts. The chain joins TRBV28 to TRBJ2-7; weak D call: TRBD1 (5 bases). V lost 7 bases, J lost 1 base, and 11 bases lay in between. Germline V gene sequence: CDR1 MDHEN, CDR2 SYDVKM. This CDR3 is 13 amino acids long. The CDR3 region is CASTIDSSYEQYF. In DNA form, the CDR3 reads TGTGCCAGCACCATCGACAGTTCCTACGAGCAGTACTTC.

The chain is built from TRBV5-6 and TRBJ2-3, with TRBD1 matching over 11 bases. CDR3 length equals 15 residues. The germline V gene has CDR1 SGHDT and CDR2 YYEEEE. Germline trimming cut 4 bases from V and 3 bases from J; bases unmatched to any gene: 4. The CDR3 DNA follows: TGTGCCAGCAGCCTCGGGACAGGGGGAACAGATACGCAGTATTTT. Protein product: CASSLGTGGTDTQYF.

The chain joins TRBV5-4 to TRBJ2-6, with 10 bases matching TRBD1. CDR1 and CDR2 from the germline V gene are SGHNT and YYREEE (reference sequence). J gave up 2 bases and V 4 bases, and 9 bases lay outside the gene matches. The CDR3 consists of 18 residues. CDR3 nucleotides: TGTGCCAGCAGCCCCAGGGGGGGACAGGGGCCTGGGGCCAACGTCCTGACTTTC. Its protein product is CASSPRGGQGPGANVLTF.

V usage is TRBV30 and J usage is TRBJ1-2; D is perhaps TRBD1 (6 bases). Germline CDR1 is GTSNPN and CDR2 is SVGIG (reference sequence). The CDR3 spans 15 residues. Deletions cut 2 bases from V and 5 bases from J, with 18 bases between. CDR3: CAWSPHQGSLYGYTF. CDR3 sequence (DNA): TGTGCCTGGAGTCCACATCAGGGGAGTCTATATGGCTACACCTTC.

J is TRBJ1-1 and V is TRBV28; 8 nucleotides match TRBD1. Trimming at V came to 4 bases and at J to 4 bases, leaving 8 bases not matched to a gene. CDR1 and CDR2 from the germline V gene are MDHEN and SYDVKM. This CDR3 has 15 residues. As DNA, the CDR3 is TGTGCCAGCAGTTCGACCGGACAGGGCCGCACTGAAGCTTTCTTT. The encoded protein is CASSSTGQGRTEAFF.

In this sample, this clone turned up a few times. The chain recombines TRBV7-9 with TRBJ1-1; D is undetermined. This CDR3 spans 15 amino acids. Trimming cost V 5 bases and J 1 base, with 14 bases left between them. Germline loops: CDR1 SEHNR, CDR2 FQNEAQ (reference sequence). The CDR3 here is CASSAQYVPNTEAFF. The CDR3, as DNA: TGTGCCAGCAGCGCCCAGTACGTACCGAACACTGAAGCTTTCTTT.

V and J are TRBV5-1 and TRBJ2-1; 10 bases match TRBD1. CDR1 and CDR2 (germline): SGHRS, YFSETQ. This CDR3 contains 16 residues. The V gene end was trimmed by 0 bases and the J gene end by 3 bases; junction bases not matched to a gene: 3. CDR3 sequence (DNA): TGCGCCAGCAGCTTGGACGGACAGGGGGTCTACAATGAGCAGTTCTTC. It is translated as CASSLDGQGVYNEQFF.

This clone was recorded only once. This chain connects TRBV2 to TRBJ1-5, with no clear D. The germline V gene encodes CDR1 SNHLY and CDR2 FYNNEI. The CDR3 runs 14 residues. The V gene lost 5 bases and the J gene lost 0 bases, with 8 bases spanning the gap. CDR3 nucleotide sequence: TGTGCCAGCAGTTTTGGAAATAGCAATCAGCCCCAGCATTTT. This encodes CASSFGNSNQPQHF.

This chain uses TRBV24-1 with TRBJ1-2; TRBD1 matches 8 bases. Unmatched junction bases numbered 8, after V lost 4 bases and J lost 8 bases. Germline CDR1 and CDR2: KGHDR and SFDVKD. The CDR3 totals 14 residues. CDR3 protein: CATSDLGQVGGYTF. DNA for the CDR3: TGTGCCACCAGTGACCTGGGACAGGTCGGGGGCTACACCTTC.

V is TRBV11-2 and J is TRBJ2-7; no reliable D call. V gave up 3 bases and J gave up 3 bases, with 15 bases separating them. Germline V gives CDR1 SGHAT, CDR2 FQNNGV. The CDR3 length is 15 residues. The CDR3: CASSFGVGSFYEQYF. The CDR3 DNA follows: TGTGCCAGCAGCTTCGGAGTAGGATCCTTCTACGAGCAGTACTTC.

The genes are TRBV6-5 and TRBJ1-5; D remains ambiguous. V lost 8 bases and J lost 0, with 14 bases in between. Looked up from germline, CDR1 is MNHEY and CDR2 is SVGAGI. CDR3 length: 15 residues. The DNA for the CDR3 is TGTGCCAGCCGCGCGGGGATAAATAGCAATCAGCCCCAGCATTTT. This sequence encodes CASRAGINSNQPQHF.

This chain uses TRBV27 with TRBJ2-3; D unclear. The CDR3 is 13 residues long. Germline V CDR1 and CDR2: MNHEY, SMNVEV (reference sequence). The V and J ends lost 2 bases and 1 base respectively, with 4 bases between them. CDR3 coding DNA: TGTGCCAGCAGTTTAGTCGGCACAGATACGCAGTATTTT. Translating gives CASSLVGTDTQYF.